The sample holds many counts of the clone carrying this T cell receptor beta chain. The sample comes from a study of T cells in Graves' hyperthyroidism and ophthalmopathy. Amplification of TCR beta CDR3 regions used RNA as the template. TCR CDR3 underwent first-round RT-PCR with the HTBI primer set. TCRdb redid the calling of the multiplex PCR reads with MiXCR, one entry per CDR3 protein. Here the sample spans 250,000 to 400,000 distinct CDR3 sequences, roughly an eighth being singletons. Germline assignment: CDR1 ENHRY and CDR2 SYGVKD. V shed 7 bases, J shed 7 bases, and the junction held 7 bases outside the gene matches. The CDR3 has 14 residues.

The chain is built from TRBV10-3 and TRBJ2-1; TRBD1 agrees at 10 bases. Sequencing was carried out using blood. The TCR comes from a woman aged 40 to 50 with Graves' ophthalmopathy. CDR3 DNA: TGTGCCATCATGAAGGGGACAGGGGAGAATGAGCAGTTCTTC. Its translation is CAIMKGTGENEQFF.